This T cell receptor beta chain comes out of a study of blood T cell repertoires in COVID-19 (dated by TCRdb to about 2020). About the investigation overall: Collaborator samples came from the United States, Italy and Spain and covered acute and convalescent phases of COVID-19. Samples came from the ongoing ImmuneRACE study (first 160 participants) plus 1,254 subjects from 6 global collaborators. Deeply sampled blood TCRbeta repertoires from subjects exposed to, actively infected with, or recovered from COVID-19 were included in the dataset. Where available, HLA class I and class II types were taken from metadata supplied by the sample provider and were not determined by assay-based typing. A de-identified subject ID, COVID-19 status, age in years and sex were almost always included in the sample metadata. The material from the prospective study consisted of cDNA or gDNA derived from T cells, B-cell-depleted T cells, or PBMCs. The repertoires were released in a freely available public database meant as a resource for research on the immune response to SARS-CoV-2. The research as a whole found: The quantity of clinical and demographic metadata differed by source and by participant and was supplied without curation.

The junction shows trimming of 5 bases on V and 2 bases on J, plus 9 bases between the germline ends. Taken from cysteine to phenylalanine, the CDR3 has 13 residues. The retained sequence is limited to the CDR3, 39 bases, with the frame set at the first base. The germline V gene specifies SGHVS as CDR1 and FQNEAQ as CDR2. TCRbeta CDR3 regions were amplified from genomic DNA by means of the immunoSEQ Assay, a bias-controlled multiplex PCR. The paper's processing steps were these. Nucleated cell counts per sample were estimated from amplification of reference gene primers within the assay. Sequence reads were collapsed and filtered to measure the absolute abundance of every unique TCRbeta CDR3 rearrangement. For each sample, productive Simpson clonality was calculated by taking the square root of Simpson's diversity index across productive rearrangements. Sourced from immuneACCESS, this table was stored by TCRdb with only in-frame sequences that have V and J called. A share of the clones is absent; for the studies checked, an unresolved V gene accounts for under half, and the remainder has no known explanation. The DNA was the basis for D and trimming; V, J and clone size are from that table. This sample comprises about 80,000 clones, more than 70% of them detected only once. The leading ten clones occupy under 7.5% of the sample.

The collaborating institutions used their own protocols to collect whole blood in K2EDTA tubes. For TCRbeta analysis, collaborators shipped samples as frozen whole blood, isolated PBMCs, or DNA extracted from either of those sample types. This clone was detected a few times. Its target antigen remains unknown. No quality values exist for individual bases; no much larger clone is one base distant. The rearrangement combines TRBV7-8 with TRBJ1-2; no D segment can be confidently identified. The sample consisted of peripheral blood. The sequence was obtained from a woman aged 80 or over with acute or convalescent COVID-19. CDR3 region: CASSVDNNYGYTF. The DNA sequence is TGTGCCAGCAGCGTCGACAACAACTATGGCTACACCTTC.